This TCR beta chain was identified during a study of CD8 T cells in ankylosing spondylitis. Findings and limits, study-wide: Apparently characteristic of ankylosing spondylitis blood was a TCR beta motif (fewer than 10 highly homologous variants). Certain motif variants had earlier appeared in reactive arthritis synovial fluid and blood. Reports say disease-linked clones showed up significantly more in matched ankylosing spondylitis synovial fluid.

Each TCR beta library was made by quantitative 5'-RACE that incorporated molecular barcodes. One entry per CDR3 protein, called by TCRdb with MiXCR from the 5' RACE reads. The sample carries fewer than 750,000 distinct CDR3 sequences, 15% to 20% recorded once. This clonotype was found a few times. The antigen remains unidentified. V shed 4 bases and J shed 1 base, with 17 bases lying between them. The CDR3 is 16 amino acids. Germline V gives CDR1 SGHRS, CDR2 YFSETQ. The clonotype comes from a male donor with ankylosing spondylitis. The chain combines TRBV5-1 with TRBJ1-1; no definite D call. Specimen: blood, either unsorted or a sorted T cell fraction (not recorded which). The CDR3: CASSPRPGGPNTEAFF. The CDR3, as DNA: TGCGCCAGCAGCCCACGACCGGGAGGGCCGAACACTGAAGCTTTCTTT.